This passage covers 15 T cell receptor beta chains from one sample sequenced in a study of STAT5B mutations in CD4+ large granular lymphocyte leukemia. Profiled with immunoSEQ multiplex PCR; TCRdb holds only in-frame clones, not every one. The sample lists some 41,000 clones, roughly 84% occurring once. The specimen sequenced was CD4+ T cells from blood buffy coats. The receptors here all came from a human donor in good health.

The V call is TRBV18, the J call TRBJ2-2; no reliable D call. The germline gives CDR1 KGHSH, CDR2 LQKENI. V was clipped by 3 bases and J by 0 bases, with 5 bases between them. The CDR3 contains 14 residues. The CDR3 sequence: CASSPTANTGELFF. CDR3 DNA: TGTGCCAGCTCACCTACAGCGAACACCGGGGAGCTGTTTTTT.

This chain joins TRBV9 and TRBJ1-6; D uncertain. With 0 bases removed from V and 6 bases from J, the gap between germline ends came to 10 bases. Germline V gives CDR1 SGDLS, CDR2 YYNGEE. The CDR3 sequence is 15 residues long. The CDR3 bases are TGTGCCAGCAGCGTAGGGGTTGCGGGTAATTCACCCCTCCACTTT. Translation: CASSVGVAGNSPLHF.

This chain connects TRBV4-2 to TRBJ1-1; D remains ambiguous. The CDR3 spans 16 residues. Per the germline V gene, CDR1 is LGHNA and CDR2 is YNFKEQ. Trimming left V 7 bases short and J 2 bases short, with 20 bases between. The CDR3 DNA sequence: TGTGCCAGCACCCGAGTTTTTATCGAGGACAACACTGAAGCTTTCTTT. Protein: CASTRVFIEDNTEAFF.

V usage is TRBV7-9 and J usage is TRBJ2-1; TRBD1 or TRBD2 may be the D gene (6 bases each). Deletions cut 1 base from V and 9 bases from J, with 19 bases between. The CDR3 is made up of 16 amino acids. The germline CDR1 and CDR2 sequences are SEHNR and FQNEAQ (reference sequence). The CDR3 DNA reads as TGTGCCAGCAGCTTAGGGGGGGCAGGGTCCGGCTCTGAGCAGTTCTTC. It translates to CASSLGGAGSGSEQFF.

The chain couples TRBV15 to TRBJ2-5; D unclear. V lost 1 base and J lost 0, with 6 bases in between. The CDR3 totals 14 residues. Germline values: CDR1 LNHNV, CDR2 YYDKDF (reference sequence). CDR3: CATSRGADQETQYF. The CDR3, as DNA: TGTGCCACCAGCAGAGGGGCGGACCAAGAGACCCAGTACTTC.

The chain uses TRBV27 and TRBJ2-2, with D perhaps matching TRBD1 or TRBD2 (6 bases each). Trimming left V 4 bases short and J 0 bases short, with 18 bases between. The CDR3 totals 18 residues. The germline V gene has CDR1 MNHEY and CDR2 SMNVEV (reference sequence). The CDR3 DNA reads as TGTGCCAGCAGTTATAAGTTACTCGGGGGCCCGAACACCGGGGAGCTGTTTTTT. Amino acids: CASSYKLLGGPNTGELFF.

The sample holds one count of this clone. V gene TRBV19 combines with J gene TRBJ1-1, with 11 bases lining up with TRBD1. Germline values: CDR1 LNHDA, CDR2 SQIVND (reference sequence). The CDR3 is 16 amino acids. The V and J ends lost 7 bases and 4 bases, in that order; junction bases with no gene match: 11. The CDR3 loop is CASTQPGQGAFTEAFF. CDR3 bases: TGTGCCAGTACTCAACCTGGACAGGGGGCATTCACTGAAGCTTTCTTT.

The gene calls are TRBV18 and TRBJ2-7, with D perhaps matching TRBD1 (5 bases). The germline CDR1 and CDR2 sequences are KGHSH and LQKENI. V was shortened by 3 bases and J by 1 base, with 13 bases between the two germline ends. This CDR3 has 15 residues. This CDR3 reads CASSPDMMKSYEQYF. DNA of the CDR3: TGTGCCAGCTCACCGGACATGATGAAGTCCTACGAGCAGTACTTC.

V is TRBV14 and J is TRBJ1-4; D is perhaps TRBD1 (6 bases). V lost 4 bases and J lost 2, with 14 bases in between. CDR1 SGHDN and CDR2 FVKESK come from the germline V gene. The CDR3 extends over 16 amino acids. The CDR3 DNA reads TGTGCCAGCAGCCCGAGTGGGGGCGCGACTAATGAAAAACTGTTTTTT. It specifies CASSPSGGATNEKLFF.

This chain connects TRBV6-5 to TRBJ1-1; 7 bases map to TRBD1. Germline loops: CDR1 MNHEY, CDR2 SVGAGI. The CDR3 length is 15 residues. With V trimmed by 6 bases and J by 3 bases, 10 bases remained unmatched. CDR3 bases: TGTGCCAGCAGACGACTCCAGGGGGGGTACACTGAAGCTTTCTTT. Protein: CASRRLQGGYTEAFF.

The CDR3 bases are TGTGCCAGCAGAGGCGGGGACAGCCTTAATCAGCCCCAGCATTTT. This codes for CASRGGDSLNQPQHF. The V and J genes are TRBV27 and TRBJ1-5; TRBD1 matches 7 bases. V lost 6 bases, J lost 4 bases, and 9 bases stayed unmatched. Germline CDR1 reads MNHEY; CDR2 reads SMNVEV (reference sequence). This CDR3 comprises 15 residues.

The chain combines TRBV27 with TRBJ2-1; D may be TRBD1 (5 bases). Germline V gives CDR1 MNHEY, CDR2 SMNVEV (reference sequence). Trimming took 9 bases from V and 12 from J, leaving 21 bases between them. CDR3 length equals 13 residues. CDR3 protein: CASHQGGSVRQFF. The CDR3 bases are TGTGCCAGTCACCAGGGCGGCTCGGTCCGGCAGTTCTTC.

The chain is built from TRBV6-1 and TRBJ1-3, with D perhaps matching TRBD1 (5 bases). From germline, CDR1 is MNHNS and CDR2 SASEGT. CDR3 length equals 15 residues. V gave up 2 bases and J gave up 3 bases, with 11 bases separating them. Here the CDR3 DNA reads TGTGCCAGCAGTGAAAAAGACAGAATTGGAAACACCATATATTTT. Protein: CASSEKDRIGNTIYF.

This chain uses TRBV27 with TRBJ1-6, with 12 bases aligning to TRBD1. After removal of 2 bases from V and 3 bases from J, the junction contained 8 bases not matched to a gene. Germline V gives CDR1 MNHEY, CDR2 SMNVEV (reference sequence). The CDR3 has 19 residues. CDR3 DNA: TGTGCCAGCAGTTTAACCCCGGGACAGGGGGCTTTCTATAATTCACCCCTCCACTTT. This sequence encodes CASSLTPGQGAFYNSPLHF.

The genes are TRBV2 and TRBJ1-3; a possible D gene is TRBD1 (6 bases). The CDR3 is 15 amino acids. V was cut by 5 bases and J by 2 bases, with 13 bases left in between. Germline V gene sequence: CDR1 SNHLY, CDR2 FYNNEI. CDR3 loop: CASSLQGSPGNTIYF. The CDR3 DNA reads TGTGCCAGCAGTTTACAGGGATCTCCTGGAAACACCATATATTTT.